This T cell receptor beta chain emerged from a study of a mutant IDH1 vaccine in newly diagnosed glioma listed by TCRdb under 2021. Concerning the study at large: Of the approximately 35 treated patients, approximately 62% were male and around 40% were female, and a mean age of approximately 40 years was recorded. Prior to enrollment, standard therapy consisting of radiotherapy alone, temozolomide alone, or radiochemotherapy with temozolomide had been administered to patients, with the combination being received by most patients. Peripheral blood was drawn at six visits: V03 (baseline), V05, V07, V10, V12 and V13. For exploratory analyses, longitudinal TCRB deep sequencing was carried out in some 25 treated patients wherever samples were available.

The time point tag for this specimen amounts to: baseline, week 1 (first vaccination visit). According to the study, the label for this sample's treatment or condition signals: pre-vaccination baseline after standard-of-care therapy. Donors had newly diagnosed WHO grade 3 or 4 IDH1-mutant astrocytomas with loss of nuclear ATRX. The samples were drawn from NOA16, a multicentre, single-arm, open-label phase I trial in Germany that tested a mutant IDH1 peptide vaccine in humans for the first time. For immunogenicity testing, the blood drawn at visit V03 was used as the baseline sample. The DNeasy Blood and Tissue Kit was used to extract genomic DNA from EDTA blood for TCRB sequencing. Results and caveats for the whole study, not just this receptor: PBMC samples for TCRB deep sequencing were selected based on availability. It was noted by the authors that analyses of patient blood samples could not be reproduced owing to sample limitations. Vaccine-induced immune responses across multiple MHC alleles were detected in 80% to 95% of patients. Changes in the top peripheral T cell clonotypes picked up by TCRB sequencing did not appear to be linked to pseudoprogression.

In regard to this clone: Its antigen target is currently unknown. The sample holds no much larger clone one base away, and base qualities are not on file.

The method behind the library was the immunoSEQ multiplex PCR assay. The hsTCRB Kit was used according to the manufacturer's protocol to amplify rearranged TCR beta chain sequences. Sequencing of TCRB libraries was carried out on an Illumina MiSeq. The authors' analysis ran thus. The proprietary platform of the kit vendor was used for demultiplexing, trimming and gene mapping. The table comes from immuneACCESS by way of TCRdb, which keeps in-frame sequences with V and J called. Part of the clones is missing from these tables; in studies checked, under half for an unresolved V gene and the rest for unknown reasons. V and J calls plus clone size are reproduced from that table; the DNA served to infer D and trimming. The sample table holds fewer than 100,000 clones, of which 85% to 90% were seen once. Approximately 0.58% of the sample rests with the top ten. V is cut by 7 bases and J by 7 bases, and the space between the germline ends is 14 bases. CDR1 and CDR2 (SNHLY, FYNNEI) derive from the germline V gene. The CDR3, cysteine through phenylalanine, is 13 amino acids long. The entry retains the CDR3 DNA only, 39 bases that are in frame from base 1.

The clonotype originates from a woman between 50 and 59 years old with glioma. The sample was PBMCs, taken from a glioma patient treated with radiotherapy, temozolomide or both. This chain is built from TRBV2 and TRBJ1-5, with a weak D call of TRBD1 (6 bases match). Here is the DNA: TGTGCCAGCAAGACAGGAGGGGGGCAGCCCCAGCATTTT. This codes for CASKTGGGQPQHF.